This TCR beta chain was identified during a study of CXCR3-negative and CXCR3-positive naive CD8 T cells. About the study: Collectively, the libraries yielded about 140 million TRB reads in total, at about 1.5 +/- 0.3 million per library. Whole-study results and caveats: Hydrophobicity of TRB CDR3s was greater in CXCR3-positive naive cells than in CXCR3-negative naive cells. Diversity proved comparably high across both naive subsets and much lower in memory CD8+ cells.

On this clonotype: No antigen is known for it.

UMI labels and 5' RACE were used to prepare the TRB cDNA libraries. TCRdb reanalyzed the 5' RACE reads, giving one entry per CDR3 protein sequence and no DNA. The repertoire shows about 130,000 distinct CDR3 sequences; the top ten hold under 0.5%. CDR1 SEHNR and CDR2 FQNEAQ come from the germline V gene (reference sequence). The CDR3 sequence is 15 residues long. Naive CD8+ T cells displayed a CD45RO-CCR7+CD27+CD95- phenotype. The specimen was naive CXCR3- CD8+ T cells from blood. The sample's subset: CD45RO-CCR7+CD27+CD95- naive CD8+ T cells lacking CXCR3 (TNR3-). V gene TRBV7-9 combines with J gene TRBJ2-3. The sequence derives from a human donor in good health. Some clones in this sample may be carry-over from other donors' samples. The CDR3: CASSSFMAGADTQYF.